This record covers a single T cell receptor beta chain. The target antigen is unknown. The source of the sample is a study of regulatory T cells in long-lasting Graves disease. Points from the study as a whole: The study found TRBV28, TRBJ1-2 and TRBJ2-5 favored in persistent disease.

In building TCR beta libraries, iRepertoire HTBI primers were used together with Arm-PCR of CDR3 regions. TCRdb reprocessed the multiplex PCR reads via MiXCR and lists one record per CDR3 protein. The sample records about 540,000 distinct CDR3 sequences, 13% being singletons. Germline CDR1 reads SQVTM; CDR2 reads ANQGSEA. The CDR3 loop spans 11 amino acids. V was clipped by 6 bases and J by 8 bases, with 13 bases between them. Time point in this sample: newly diagnosed GD, antithyroid drugs for less than 3 months. TCR sequences were obtained from RNA taken from PBMCs. The same sample was also studied in work on T cells in Graves' hyperthyroidism and ophthalmopathy. As reported in that work: Primed by the HTBI set, a first-round RT-PCR was run on the TCR CDR3.

This specimen consisted of peripheral blood mononuclear cells (PBMCs), obtained at new diagnosis, from a patient treated with antithyroid drugs. This TCR derives from a man aged 25-45 years with Graves disease. V is TRBV29-1 and J is TRBJ1-2, with unresolved D. The CDR3 sequence: CSVPDPAGYTF. Here the CDR3 DNA reads TGCAGCGTCCCGGACCCCGCGGGCTACACCTTC.